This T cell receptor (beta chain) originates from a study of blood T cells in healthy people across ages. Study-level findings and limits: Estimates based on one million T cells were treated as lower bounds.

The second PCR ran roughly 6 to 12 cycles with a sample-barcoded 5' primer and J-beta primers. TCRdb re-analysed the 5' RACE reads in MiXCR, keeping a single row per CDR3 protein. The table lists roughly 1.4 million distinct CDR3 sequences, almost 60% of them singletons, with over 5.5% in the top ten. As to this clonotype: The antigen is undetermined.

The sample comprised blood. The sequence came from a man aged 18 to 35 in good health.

The CDR3 DNA is TGTGCCAGCAGCTTTTCCGGGACTAGCGGCTACGAGCAGTACTTC. Translating gives CASSFSGTSGYEQYF. The chain joins TRBV7-9 to TRBJ2-7, with 11 bases aligning to TRBD2. Germline CDR1 and CDR2: SEHNR and FQNEAQ (reference sequence). Trimming at V came to 3 bases and at J to 3 bases, leaving 4 bases not matched to a gene. The CDR3 has 15 amino acids. The full variable domain, completed using reference TRBV7-9 and TRBJ2-7, is DTGVSQNPRHKITKRGQNVTFRCDPISEHNRLYWYRQTLGQGPEFLTYFQNEAQLEKSRLLSDRFSAERPKGSFSTLEIQRTEQGDSAMYLCASSFSGTSGYEQYFGPGTRLTVT.